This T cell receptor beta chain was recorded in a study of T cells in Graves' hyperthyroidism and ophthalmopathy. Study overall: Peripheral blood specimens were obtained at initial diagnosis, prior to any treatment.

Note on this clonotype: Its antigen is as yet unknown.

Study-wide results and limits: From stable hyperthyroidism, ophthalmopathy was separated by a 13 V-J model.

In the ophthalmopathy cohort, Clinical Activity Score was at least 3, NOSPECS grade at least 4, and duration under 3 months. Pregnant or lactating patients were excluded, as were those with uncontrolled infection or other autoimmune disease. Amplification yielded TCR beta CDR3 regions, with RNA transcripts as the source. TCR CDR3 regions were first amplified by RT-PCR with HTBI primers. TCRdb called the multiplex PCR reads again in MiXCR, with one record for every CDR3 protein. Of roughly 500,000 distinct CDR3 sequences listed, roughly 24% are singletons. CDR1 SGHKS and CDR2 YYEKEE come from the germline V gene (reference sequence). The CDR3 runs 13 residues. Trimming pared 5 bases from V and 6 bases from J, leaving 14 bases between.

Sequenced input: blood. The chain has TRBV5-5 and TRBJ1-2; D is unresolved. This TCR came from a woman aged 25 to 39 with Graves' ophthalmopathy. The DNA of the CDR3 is TGTGCCAGCAGACGGAGGGTATTCGATGGCTACACCTTC. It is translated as CASRRRVFDGYTF.